This TCR beta chain was identified during a study of blood T cell repertoires in COVID-19. Across the study: Samples representing acute and convalescent COVID-19 were sourced from the United States, Italy and Spain. PBMCs, B-cell-depleted T cells, or T cells provided the cDNA or gDNA that made up the material.

In the original workflow: Amplification of reference gene primers was used by the study to estimate nucleated cell counts. Data came from immunoSEQ multiplex PCR; TCRdb stores just in-frame clones and leaves some out. Clonal size and the V and J genes are those of that table, whereas D and trimming came from the DNA. The table shows 150,000 to 200,000 clones, with about 88% occurring only once. This clone was seen a handful of times. Sample: peripheral blood. The clonotype was recovered from a woman aged 80 or over in a cohort sampled during active or convalescent COVID-19.

The CDR3 loop is CASSLNGSPGSPLHF. In DNA form, the CDR3 reads TGTGCCAGCAGCTTGAACGGGTCACCCGGTTCACCCCTCCACTTT. The chain is built from TRBV5-4 and TRBJ1-6; no definite D call. Trimming left V 1 base short and J 9 bases short, with 14 bases between. This CDR3 has 15 amino acids. The V gene's germline CDR1 is SGHNT and CDR2 YYREEE (reference sequence).